This entry is about one TCR beta chain. The antigen remains unidentified. The data are from a study of shared clonotypes between healthy human individuals. This table comes from immunoSEQ multiplex PCR, and its TCRdb copy is limited to in-frame clones, with some not included. The top ten hold roughly 1.9% of the sample, which has approximately 700,000 clones, roughly 72% seen once. The CDR3 covers 17 residues. Unmatched junction bases numbered 5, after V lost 6 bases and J lost 0 bases. Germline lookup yields CDR1 SNHLY and CDR2 FYNNEI. Study findings and constraints: It was the few donors that limited the genetic and exposure-history diversity represented. Sharing across four donors was highest in naive CD4 (around 5%) and lowest in memory CD8 (around 0.4%).

The receptor comes from a woman younger than 45 in good health. The material sequenced was memory CD4+ T cells sorted from blood. Subset denoted: CD45RA-negative fraction. The chain recombines TRBV2 with TRBJ2-7; 16 bases match TRBD2. The CDR3, as DNA: TGTGCCAGCAGGGGACTAGCGGGAGGGCTTATCTCCTACGAGCAGTACTTC. Translated, it gives CASRGLAGGLISYEQYF.